This T cell receptor beta chain was captured in a study of blood T cell repertoires in COVID-19. The wider study: PBMCs, B-cell-depleted T cells, or T cells were the source of the cDNA or gDNA that made up the material.

CDR3 length equals 16 residues. Trimming at V came to 5 bases and at J to 6 bases, leaving 10 bases not matched to a gene. Germline loops: CDR1 LNHDA, CDR2 SQIVND (reference sequence). This clone was observed a handful of times. During active infection, Seattle patients enrolled and were then monitored through disease. TCRdb's copy holds only in-frame clones and misses some; the assay was immunoSEQ multiplex PCR. The sample contains roughly 110,000 clones, around 80% of which appear only once. The chain carries TRBV19 and TRBJ2-2; 9 bases line up with TRBD2. The sample taken for sequencing was peripheral blood. The sequence derives from a man older than 75 with COVID-19, enrolled during active disease. CDR3 region: CASSALAGEISGELFF. CDR3 sequence (DNA): TGTGCCAGTAGTGCCTTAGCGGGAGAGATATCCGGGGAGCTGTTTTTT.